Reported below is one T cell receptor (beta chain). Its antigen is currently unknown. Germline-derived CDR1 and CDR2 are LGHDT and YNNKEL (reference sequence). CDR3 size: 15 residues. The sample is drawn from a study of CXCR3-negative and CXCR3-positive naive CD8 T cells. Researchers prepared the TRB cDNA libraries using 5' RACE with UMI labels. TCRdb reanalyzed the 5' RACE reads, giving one entry per CDR3 protein sequence and no DNA. Its table records tens of thousands of distinct CDR3 sequences. The study, taken as a whole, reports: Naive subsets did not differ in surface CD5, and the authors estimated TCR strength using properties of the TRB CDR3.

The V gene is TRBV3-1, the J gene TRBJ2-7. The sequence came from a human donor in good health. Some clones in this sample may be carry-over from other donors' samples. The source material was memory CD8+ T cells from blood. Here the CDR3 reads CASSPFDRTSYEQYF.